The next 8 T cell receptor beta chains were all read from a single sample in a study of T-cell reconstitution after alpha-beta-depleted transplantation in children. Overall study findings and caveats: Fresh T-cell production supplied most of the T-cell counts and diversity seen one year after transplant.

A TCRbeta library incorporating unique molecular identifiers was prepared. Via MiXCR, TCRdb re-called the PCR reads, giving one row per CDR3 protein. The table has hundreds of thousands of distinct CDR3 sequences, nearly 8% seen once. For these TCRs, the target antigens are not known. Sequences were derived from peripheral blood, sampled 360 days after TCRalphabeta/CD19-depleted stem cell transplant. The receptor source for this set is a female patient younger than 10 who had a stem cell transplant for Fanconi anemia, so the T cells may come from the graft donor.

This clonotype came up many times. The chain combines TRBV5-1 with TRBJ1-2, with no clear D. CDR1 is SGHRS and CDR2 is YFSETQ in the germline V gene. CDR3 length equals 13 residues. Trimming took 6 bases from V and 4 from J, leaving 13 bases between them. The CDR3 spells CASKIGSFYGYTF. The CDR3 coding sequence is TGCGCCAGCAAAATCGGATCGTTCTATGGCTACACCTTC.

This clonotype was seen a handful of times. This rearrangement joins TRBV4-1 to TRBJ1-5; 7 positions agree with TRBD1. The junction had 7 bases not matched to a gene; V was cut back by 3 bases and J by 2 bases. CDR3 size: 16 residues. Germline CDR1 reads MGHRA; CDR2 reads YSYEKL. The CDR3 is CASSHRQGGGNQPQHF. CDR3 sequence (DNA): TGCGCCAGCAGCCACAGACAGGGCGGGGGCAATCAGCCCCAGCATTTT.

This clonotype was seen more than once but under ten times. The chain combines TRBV5-1 with TRBJ1-2; possibly TRBD1 for D (5 bases). Germline-derived CDR1 and CDR2 are SGHRS and YFSETQ. The CDR3 length is 12 residues. The V gene lost 5 bases and the J gene lost 9 bases, with 14 bases spanning the gap. CDR3 sequence (DNA): TGCGCCAGCAGACCCTACGAGGGACGCTACACCTTC. Translation gives CASRPYEGRYTF.

This clonotype has just one count. The chain employs TRBV10-2 and TRBJ2-2; D tentatively fits TRBD1 or TRBD2 (6 bases each). Germline V gene data show CDR1 as WSHSY and CDR2 as SAAADI. Trimming pared 11 bases from V and 6 bases from J, leaving 16 bases between. The CDR3 consists of 13 residues. CDR3 residues: CAAYREEAGELFF. CDR3 DNA: TGCGCCGCTTACAGGGAGGAGGCCGGGGAGCTGTTTTTT.

This clonotype appeared a few times. The chain carries TRBV2 and TRBJ2-5; weak D call: TRBD1 (5 bases). Germline CDR1 reads SNHLY; CDR2 reads FYNNEI. V shed 3 bases and J shed 1 base, with 12 bases lying between them. The CDR3 spans 15 residues. The CDR3 coding sequence is TGTGCCAGCAGTGAGCAGGGCAATTCCCAAGAGACCCAGTACTTC. This translates into CASSEQGNSQETQYF.

This clonotype was seen many times. V usage is TRBV5-6 and J usage is TRBJ2-1; D call uncertain. Germline assignment: CDR1 SGHDT and CDR2 YYEEEE. This CDR3 comprises 12 residues. Trimming left V 4 bases short and J 6 bases short, with 8 bases between. This CDR3 reads CASSDPRNEQFF. The CDR3 DNA sequence: TGTGCCAGCAGCGATCCCCGCAATGAGCAGTTCTTC.

This clonotype was observed at least ten times. The chain links TRBV5-1 to TRBJ1-1, with a tentative D call TRBD1 (6 bases). In germline, CDR1 is SGHRS, CDR2 YFSETQ. The CDR3 runs 14 residues. V lost 4 bases and J lost 1, with 11 bases in between. In nucleotides, the CDR3 is TGCGCCAGCAGCGTAATACAGGGGAACACTGAAGCTTTCTTT. It translates to CASSVIQGNTEAFF.

Points on this clonotype: A much larger clonotype is one base distant, so this may be a read error. The CDR3 carries no conserved terminal phenylalanine or tryptophan, so it likely arises from a read error. No DNA is shown, since the ends of the CDR3 on it are uncertain; the CDR3 is the one TCRdb lists. V and J are TRBV21-1 and TRBJ2-7; no check of the table's D call, TRBD1, against the DNA was made. TRBV21-1 represents a pseudogene. The CDR3 is made up of 15 amino acids, end residues included. The CDR3 here is CASSNFRGASYEQYS.